This entry is about one T cell receptor (beta chain). Its antigen is undetermined. In TCRdb, the RT-PCR reads were re-called with MiXCR into one record per CDR3 protein. The sample records about 500,000 distinct CDR3 sequences, more than 15% being singletons. These data come from a study of response to subunit inactivated influenza vaccine. Notes on the study in general: That few new T cells are recruited by each seasonal influenza vaccination was the authors' suggestion.

The CDR3 consists of 15 residues. CDR1 and CDR2 (germline): DFQATT, SNEGSKA (reference sequence). The V and J ends lost 6 bases and 5 bases, in that order; junction bases with no gene match: 12. The chain combines TRBV20-1 with TRBJ1-4, with 7 nucleotides matching TRBD1. Sequenced material: CD4+ T cells sorted from PBMCs, taken about 24 months after vaccination. This sequence originates from a man aged 50 to 69 who received an inactivated influenza vaccine. In DNA, the CDR3 is TGCAGTGCCAGGTCCCCGGGACAGCAAAATGAAAAACTGTTTTTT. Protein sequence: CSARSPGQQNEKLFF.